This TCR beta chain was identified during a study of blood T cell repertoires in COVID-19. Study details: PBMCs, B-cell-depleted T cells, or T cells were the source of the cDNA or gDNA that made up the material.

In the authors' workflow: Nucleated cell counts were estimated from reference gene primer amplification. This table comes from immunoSEQ multiplex PCR, and its TCRdb copy is limited to in-frame clones, with some not included. V, J and clone size reflect that table, while D and trimming were determined from the DNA. The data contain 90,000 to 120,000 clones, more than 85% of them singletons. CDR3 size: 17 residues. Germline V CDR1 and CDR2: SGHVS, FQNEAQ. The ends lost 0 bases at V and 6 bases at J; junction bases unmatched: 3. This sequence joins TRBV7-8 and TRBJ1-6, with 12 bases that match TRBD1. This TCR was recovered from a human donor in a cohort sampled during active COVID-19. The source material was peripheral blood. CDR3 amino acids: CASSLAGQGARNSPLHF. The DNA of the CDR3 is TGTGCCAGCAGCTTAGCGGGACAGGGGGCGCGTAATTCACCCCTCCACTTT.